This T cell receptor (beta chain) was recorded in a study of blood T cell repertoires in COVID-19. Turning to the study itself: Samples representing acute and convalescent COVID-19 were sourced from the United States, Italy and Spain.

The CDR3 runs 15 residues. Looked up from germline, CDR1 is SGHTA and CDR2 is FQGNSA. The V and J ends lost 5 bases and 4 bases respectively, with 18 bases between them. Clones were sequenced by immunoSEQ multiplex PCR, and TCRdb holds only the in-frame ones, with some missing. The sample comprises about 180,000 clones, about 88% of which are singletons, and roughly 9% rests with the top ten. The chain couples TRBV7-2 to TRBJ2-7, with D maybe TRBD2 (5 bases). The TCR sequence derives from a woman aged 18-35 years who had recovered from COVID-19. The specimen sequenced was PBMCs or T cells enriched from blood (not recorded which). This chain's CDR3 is CASSLGNTEVYEQYF. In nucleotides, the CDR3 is TGTGCCAGCAGCCTTGGTAACACGGAGGTTTACGAGCAGTACTTC.